The 23 T cell receptor beta chains listed next were all sequenced from one sample in a study of cytomegalovirus exposure and HLA in healthy donors. This PCR relied on a set of 60 Vbeta primers and 13 Jbeta primers. The assay was immunoSEQ multiplex PCR, and TCRdb's table has in-frame clones only and misses some. The repertoire holds 95,000 to 110,000 clones, with more than 65% as singletons. Sequencing used PBMCs. Every receptor here comes from a woman under 30 in good health and CMV-seropositive.

V usage is TRBV7-9 and J usage is TRBJ1-6; 7 positions agree with TRBD1. Germline lookup yields CDR1 SEHNR and CDR2 FQNEAQ (reference sequence). V was clipped by 3 bases and J by 7 bases; unmatched bases: 3. This CDR3 contains 14 residues. CDR3 protein: CASSFQGGNSPLHF. The CDR3, as DNA: TGTGCCAGCAGCTTTCAAGGGGGCAATTCACCCCTCCACTTT.

CDR3 sequence reads: CASSFRTGGFYEQYF. The CDR3 nucleotides read TGTGCCAGCAGTTTTAGAACAGGGGGCTTCTACGAGCAGTACTTC. V usage is TRBV6-5 and J usage is TRBJ2-7, with TRBD1 identical over 9 bases. CDR1 and CDR2 from the germline V gene are MNHEY and SVGAGI. This CDR3 has 15 residues. Trimming took 4 bases from V and 3 from J; bases not matched to a gene: 7.

This clone was found a few times. The rearrangement links TRBV2 to TRBJ1-3; D is unclear. The V end lost 1 base, the J end lost 2 bases, and 9 bases lay between the germline ends. The CDR3 contains 15 residues. Germline loops: CDR1 SNHLY, CDR2 FYNNEI. CDR3 sequence: CASSEDLFPGNTIYF. The CDR3 region has the DNA TGTGCCAGCAGTGAAGACTTATTTCCTGGAAACACCATATATTTT.

The chain couples TRBV11-3 to TRBJ2-5; tentatively, D is TRBD2 (6 bases). Germline V gene data show CDR1 as SGHNT and CDR2 as YENEEA. The V gene lost 4 bases and the J gene lost 3 bases, with 18 bases spanning the gap. The CDR3 runs 16 residues. CDR3 region: CASSSGLRGSEETQYF. For the CDR3, the DNA is TGTGCCAGCAGCTCCGGGCTGCGGGGTTCAGAAGAGACCCAGTACTTC. The full variable domain, with the rest looked up from reference TRBV11-3 and TRBJ2-5, is EAGVVQSPRYKIIEKKQPVAFWCNPISGHNTLYWYLQNLGQGPELLIRYENEEAVDDSQLPKDRFSAERLKGVDSTLKIQPAELGDSAVYLCASSSGLRGSEETQYFGPGTRLLVL.

The chain employs TRBV7-6 and TRBJ1-3; 9 bases line up with TRBD1. Trimming cost V 5 bases and J 2 bases; bases outside gene matches: 7. The CDR3 is made up of 16 amino acids. Per the germline V gene, CDR1 is SGHVS and CDR2 is FNYEAQ. CDR3 protein: CASSRGDRGAGNTIYF. CDR3 nucleotide sequence: TGTGCCAGCAGCCGCGGTGACAGGGGGGCTGGAAACACCATATATTTT.

V is TRBV21-1 and J is TRBJ2-7; the table gives TRBD1 as D, unverified against the DNA. TRBV21-1 is shown as a pseudogene. This CDR3 has 17 residues. In DNA, the CDR3 is TGTGCCAGCAGCAGGGGCTCCATCGGGACAGGAACTTACGAGCAGTACTTC. Amino acids: CASSRGSIGTGTYEQYF.

The V gene is TRBV28, the J gene TRBJ2-7; possibly TRBD1 for D (6 bases). The CDR3 is 16 residues long. Germline V CDR1 and CDR2: MDHEN, SYDVKM. The ends were cut back, 3 bases at V and 4 bases at J, with 19 bases in the middle. The CDR3 sequence is CASSFSGVSVEYEQYF. The CDR3 bases are TGTGCCAGCAGTTTCTCAGGGGTGTCTGTTGAGTACGAGCAGTACTTC.

This chain connects TRBV7-9 to TRBJ2-7, with TRBD2 matching over 7 bases. This CDR3 comprises 14 residues. With 4 bases clipped from V and 4 bases from J, the junction kept 7 bases outside the gene matches. From germline, CDR1 is SEHNR and CDR2 FQNEAQ (reference sequence). CDR3 nucleotides: TGTGCCAGCAGCTCCCTAGGGGAGGGGTACGAGCAGTACTTC. Protein product: CASSSLGEGYEQYF.

CDR3 sequence: CASSLGGADTQYF. CDR3 in DNA: TGCGCCAGCAGCTTAGGGGGGGCAGATACGCAGTATTTT. The rearrangement links TRBV5-1 to TRBJ2-3; D might be TRBD2 (7 bases). Germline CDR1 is SGHRS and CDR2 is YFSETQ. The CDR3 has 13 amino acids. Trimming removed 2 bases at V and 4 bases at J, with 8 bases between.

The J gene is TRBJ2-3, the V gene TRBV6-1; D might be TRBD1 (6 bases). The V and J ends lost 8 bases and 0 bases respectively, with 9 bases between them. The V gene's germline CDR1 is MNHNS and CDR2 SASEGT. The CDR3 contains 13 residues. The CDR3 region is CASEGVSTDTQYF. In nucleotides, the CDR3 is TGTGCCAGCGAGGGGGTGAGCACAGATACGCAGTATTTT.

This clone was observed a handful of times. V and J are TRBV5-1 and TRBJ2-7; 7 bases line up with TRBD1. CDR3 length: 14 residues. Germline V gene data show CDR1 as SGHRS and CDR2 as YFSETQ. Trimming removed 1 base from V and 2 bases from J; junction bases left unmatched: 3. CDR3 nucleotides: TGCGCCAGCAGCTTGTCAGGACAGGCCTACGAGCAGTACTTC. It codes for CASSLSGQAYEQYF.

The genes are TRBV19 and TRBJ2-2; possibly TRBD1 for D (5 bases). The V gene's germline CDR1 is LNHDA and CDR2 SQIVND (reference sequence). V lost 7 bases and J lost 6, with 9 bases in between. This CDR3 contains 12 residues. CDR3 loop: CASTPQAGELFF. The CDR3 nucleotides are TGTGCCAGTACACCACAGGCCGGGGAGCTGTTTTTT.

The chain couples TRBV30 to TRBJ2-3; tentative D call: TRBD2 (5 bases). Germline V gives CDR1 GTSNPN, CDR2 SVGIG (reference sequence). The CDR3 is made up of 16 amino acids. Trimming stripped 3 bases from V and 0 bases from J, with 16 bases between. The CDR3, as DNA: TGTGCCTGGAGCCAAGTTCAGCGACTAAGCACAGATACGCAGTATTTT. Amino acids: CAWSQVQRLSTDTQYF.

This chain uses TRBV28 with TRBJ2-5; possible D gene TRBD1, 6 bases. The J call could be wrong; TRBJ2-7 is a better fit for the DNA end. In germline, CDR1 is MDHEN, CDR2 SYDVKM. The CDR3 runs to 16 residues. The CDR3 loop reads CASSTPKLRGPYEQYF. In DNA form, the CDR3 reads TGTGCCAGCAGTACCCCAAAGCTCAGGGGTCCCTACGAGCAGTACTTC.

This chain connects TRBV7-2 to TRBJ2-7; 7 bases agree with TRBD2. The CDR3 extends over 15 amino acids. The ends lost 3 bases at V and 2 bases at J; junction bases unmatched: 7. The germline V gene encodes CDR1 SGHTA and CDR2 FQGNSA. CDR3 in DNA: TGTGCCAGCAGCTTTGGGGGGGGAGGGACCTACGAGCAGTACTTC. Translating gives CASSFGGGGTYEQYF.

The chain links TRBV5-4 to TRBJ2-7; 7 positions agree with TRBD2. This CDR3 has 14 residues. CDR1 is SGHNT, CDR2 YYREEE, per germline (reference sequence). Trimming at V came to 4 bases and at J to 0 bases, leaving 4 bases not matched to a gene. Here the CDR3 reads CASSRRGNSYEQYF. The CDR3 coding sequence is TGTGCCAGCAGCAGGCGGGGGAACTCCTACGAGCAGTACTTC.

Turning to this clone: This specimen includes other DNA sequences encoding the same CDR3. The chain links TRBV7-2 to TRBJ2-1, with 7 bases fitting TRBD2. This CDR3 region has 12 residues. Germline V gene data show CDR1 as SGHTA and CDR2 as FQGNSA. V gave up 2 bases and J gave up 10 bases; unmatched junction bases: 2. Here the CDR3 DNA reads TGTGCCAGCAGCTTAAATAGCGGGGAGCAGTTCTTC. Its protein product is CASSLNSGEQFF.

This clone was seen only a few times. This sequence joins TRBV12-5 and TRBJ1-6, with 11 bases fitting TRBD1. The germline CDR1 and CDR2 sequences are LGHNT and FRNRAP. There are 15 residues in the CDR3. V shed 6 bases, J shed 9 bases, and the junction held 7 bases outside the gene matches. This CDR3 is CASGPGQGAASPLHF. In DNA form, the CDR3 reads TGTGCTAGTGGCCCAGGACAGGGGGCGGCTTCACCCCTCCACTTT. Complete variable domain (other parts from reference TRBV12-5 and TRBJ1-6): DARVTQTPRHKVTEMGQEVTMRCQPILGHNTVFWYRQTMMQGLELLAYFRNRAPLDDSGMPKDRFSAEMPDATLATLKIQPSEPRDSAVYFCASGPGQGAASPLHFGNGTRLTVT.

In this sample, this clone turned up a few times. The genes are TRBV28 and TRBJ2-7, with D maybe TRBD2 (7 bases). The CDR3 loop spans 15 amino acids. Germline V CDR1 and CDR2: MDHEN, SYDVKM. The V end lost 8 bases, the J end lost 3 bases, and 20 bases lay between the germline ends. The CDR3, as DNA: TGTGCCAGCCTCCCTGGGGGGAGGGGGAACTACGAGCAGTACTTC. Protein: CASLPGGRGNYEQYF.

The chain couples TRBV30 to TRBJ2-6, with 11 bases that match TRBD1. CDR1 and CDR2 (germline): GTSNPN, SVGIG (reference sequence). V trimming: 3 bases; J trimming: 2 bases; junction bases outside the gene matches: 6. The CDR3 has 17 residues. CDR3 bases: TGTGCCTGGAGCAGGAGGACAGGGGGCACTGGGGCCAACGTCCTGACTTTC. Its protein product is CAWSRRTGGTGANVLTF.

Of note for this clone: A junction end diverges from the germline sequence, so it may reflect a read error. The chain uses TRBV13 and TRBJ2-1; 12 bases line up with TRBD2. The germline gives CDR1 PRHDT, CDR2 FYEKMQ (reference sequence). CDR3 size: 15 residues. The CDR3 spells CASSLGLAGYNEQFF. The CDR3 coding sequence is TGTGCCAGCAGCCTAGGACTAGCGGGATACAATGAGCAGTTCTTC.

This clone was counted between two and nine times. V gene TRBV7-9 combines with J gene TRBJ1-2; the match to TRBD1 covers 10 bases. V gave up 4 bases and J gave up 5 bases; unmatched junction bases: 4. The CDR3 loop spans 14 amino acids. Germline lookup yields CDR1 SEHNR and CDR2 FQNEAQ (reference sequence). The CDR3, as DNA: TGTGCCAGCAGCTCGGGACAGGGGATGTATGGCTACACCTTC. Residues: CASSSGQGMYGYTF.

In this sample, this clone turned up once. This chain connects TRBV7-2 to TRBJ2-1, with no clear D. V lost 4 bases and J 4 bases, leaving 8 bases between the germline ends. CDR1 and CDR2 (germline): SGHTA, FQGNSA. This CDR3 region has 13 residues. As DNA, the CDR3 is TGTGCCAGCAGCTCCGAACAGTACAATGAGCAGTTCTTC. Translated: CASSSEQYNEQFF.